The next 2 T cell receptor beta chains were all read from a single sample in a study of Ad26.COV2.S vaccination and SARS-CoV-2 variants. TCRdb keeps only in-frame clones here, not all; method: immunoSEQ multiplex PCR. This table has 300,000 to 400,000 clones, approximately 81% appearing once. This sample's treatment: some 20 received Ad26.COV2.S at low or high dose, single or two shots; about 5 received placebo; per-sample allocation not given. The investigators took samples on day 63 after the first vaccine or placebo injection. Sequenced here: peripheral blood, sampled in a trial of Ad26.COV2.S vaccine versus placebo. The receptors were gathered from a person between 18 and 59 years old who received the Ad26.COV2.S COVID-19 vaccine or a placebo.

This clone was found once. The gene calls are TRBV6-5 and TRBJ2-7; the match to TRBD1 covers 9 bases. CDR1 is MNHEY, CDR2 SVGAGI, per germline. The CDR3 is made up of 14 amino acids. The CDR3 coding sequence is TGTGCAGTGGGCGAGGACAGGGGTCCCTACGAGCAGTACTTC. As protein: CAVGEDRGPYEQYF.

The chain couples TRBV3-1 (or the pseudogene TRBV3-2) to TRBJ2-3; 8 bases fit TRBD2. Trimming removed 4 bases from V and 5 bases from J; junction bases left unmatched: 14. This CDR3 spans 17 amino acids. CDR1 is LGHDT, CDR2 YNNKEL, per germline (reference sequence). The CDR3 DNA sequence: TGTGCCAGCAGCCTTTTAGCGGGGAGGGTTCGGGAAGATACGCAGTATTTT. Its translation is CASSLLAGRVREDTQYF.